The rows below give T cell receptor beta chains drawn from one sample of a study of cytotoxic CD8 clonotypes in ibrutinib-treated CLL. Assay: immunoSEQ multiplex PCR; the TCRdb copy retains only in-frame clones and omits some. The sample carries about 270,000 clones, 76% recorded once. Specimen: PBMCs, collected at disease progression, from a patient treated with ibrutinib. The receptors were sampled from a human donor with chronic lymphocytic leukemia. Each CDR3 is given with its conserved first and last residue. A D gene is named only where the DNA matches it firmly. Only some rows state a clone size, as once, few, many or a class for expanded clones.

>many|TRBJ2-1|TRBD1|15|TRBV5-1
CASSLAGTGYNEQFF
TGCGCCAGCAGCTTGGCAGGGACAGGGTACAATGAGCAGTTCTTC
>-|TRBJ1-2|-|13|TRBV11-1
CASSPRAHYGYTF
TGTGCCAGCAGCCCAAGGGCCCACTATGGCTACACCTTC
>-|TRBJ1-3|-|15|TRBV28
CASTILAGTGNTIYF
TGTGCCAGCACCATCCTGGCAGGGACTGGAAACACCATATATTTT
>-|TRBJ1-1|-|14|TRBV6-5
CASSYSWGVTEAFF
TGTGCCAGCAGTTACAGTTGGGGTGTCACTGAAGCTTTCTTT
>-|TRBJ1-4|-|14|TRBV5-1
CASSLLTTNEKLFF
TGCGCCAGCAGCTTGTTGACAACTAATGAAAAACTGTTTTTT
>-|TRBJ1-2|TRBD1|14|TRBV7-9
CASSPQGDSYGYTF
TGTGCCAGCAGCCCGCAGGGGGACAGTTATGGCTACACCTTC
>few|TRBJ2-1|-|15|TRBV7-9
CASSLFLRSYNEQFF
TGTGCCAGCAGCTTATTCTTGAGGTCCTACAATGAGCAGTTCTTC
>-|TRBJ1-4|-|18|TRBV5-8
CASSLSWGWRSSNEKLFF
TGTGCCAGCAGCCTTAGTTGGGGCTGGAGGTCTTCTAATGAAAAACTGTTTTTT
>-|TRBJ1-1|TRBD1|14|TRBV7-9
CASSGTGVNTEAFF
TGTGCCAGCAGTGGGACAGGGGTGAACACTGAAGCTTTCTTT
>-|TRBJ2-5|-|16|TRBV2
CASSDIGLVWVETQYF
TGTGCCAGCAGTGACATCGGTCTGGTGTGGGTAGAGACCCAGTACTTC
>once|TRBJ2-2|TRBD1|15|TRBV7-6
CASSPRDRNTGELFF
TGTGCCAGCAGCCCCCGGGACAGAAACACCGGGGAGCTGTTTTTT
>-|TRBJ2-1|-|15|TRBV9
CASSVFVSSYNEQFF
TGTGCCAGCAGCGTATTTGTCAGCTCCTACAATGAGCAGTTCTTC
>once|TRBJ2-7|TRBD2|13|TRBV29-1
CSVRTSGDYEQYF
TGCAGCGTTAGGACTAGCGGGGACTACGAGCAGTACTTC
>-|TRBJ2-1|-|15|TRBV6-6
CASRRGKGSYNEQFF
TGTGCCAGCAGACGCGGGAAGGGGTCCTACAATGAGCAGTTCTTC
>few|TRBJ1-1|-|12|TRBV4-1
CASSQVDTEAFF
TGCGCCAGCAGCCAAGTTGACACTGAAGCTTTCTTT
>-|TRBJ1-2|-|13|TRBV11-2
CATQVTGYYGYTF
TGTGCCACCCAAGTTACAGGATACTATGGCTACACCTTC
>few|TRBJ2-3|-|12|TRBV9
CASSAGLDTQYF
TGTGCCAGCAGCGCGGGGCTGGATACGCAGTATTTT
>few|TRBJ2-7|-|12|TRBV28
CASSLKGYEQYF
TGTGCCAGCAGTTTAAAGGGCTACGAGCAGTACTTC
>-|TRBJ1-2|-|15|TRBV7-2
CASSLGHIQHYGYTF
TGTGCCAGCAGCCTTGGACACATCCAACACTATGGCTACACCTTC
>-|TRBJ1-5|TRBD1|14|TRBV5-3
CARSLRDRYQPQHF
TGTGCCAGAAGCCTCCGGGACAGGTATCAGCCCCAGCATTTT
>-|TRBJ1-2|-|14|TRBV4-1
CASSTSSQGYGYTF
TGCGCCAGCAGCACTTCTTCCCAAGGCTATGGCTACACCTTC
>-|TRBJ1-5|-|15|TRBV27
CASSFSGVGNQPQHF
TGTGCCAGCAGTTTTTCCGGGGTCGGCAATCAGCCCCAGCATTTT
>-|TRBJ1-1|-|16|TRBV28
CASSLRGPQGITEAFF
TGTGCCAGCAGTTTGAGGGGCCCCCAGGGTATCACTGAAGCTTTCTTT
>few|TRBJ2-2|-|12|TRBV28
CASPSPTGELFF
TGTGCCAGCCCCTCACCCACCGGGGAGCTGTTTTTT
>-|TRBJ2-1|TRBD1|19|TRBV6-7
CASSYSPEIDRADYNEQFF
TGTGCCAGCAGTTACTCTCCCGAGATAGACAGGGCAGATTACAATGAGCAGTTCTTC
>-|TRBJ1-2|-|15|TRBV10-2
CASSDPLTGKNGYTF
TGCGCCAGCAGTGACCCTCTCACAGGGAAGAATGGCTACACCTTC
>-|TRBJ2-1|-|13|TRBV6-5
CASSYSNVGEQFF
TGTGCCAGCAGTTACTCGAATGTGGGTGAGCAGTTCTTC
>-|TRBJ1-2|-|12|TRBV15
CATSSGSWGYTF
TGTGCCACCAGCTCAGGGTCGTGGGGCTACACCTTC
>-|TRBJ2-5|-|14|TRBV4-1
CASSQNPSQETQYF
TGCGCCAGCAGCCAAAACCCATCACAAGAGACCCAGTACTTC
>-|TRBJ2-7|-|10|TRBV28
CASSGLEQYF
TGTGCCAGCAGTGGGCTCGAGCAGTACTTC
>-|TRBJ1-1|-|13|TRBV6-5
CASSQAPGTEAFF
TGTGCCAGCAGTCAAGCCCCGGGCACTGAAGCTTTCTTT
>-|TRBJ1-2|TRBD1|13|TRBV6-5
CASGDRGPYGYTF
TGTGCCAGCGGGGACAGGGGGCCCTATGGCTACACCTTC
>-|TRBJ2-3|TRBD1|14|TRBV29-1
CSVADRGSTDTQYF
TGCAGCGTCGCCGACAGGGGGAGTACAGATACGCAGTATTTT
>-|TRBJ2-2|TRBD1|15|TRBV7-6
CASSPNRGRTGELFF
TGTGCCAGCAGCCCGAACAGGGGGCGCACCGGGGAGCTGTTTTTT
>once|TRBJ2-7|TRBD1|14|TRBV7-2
CASSWRRDRDEQYF
TGTGCCAGCAGCTGGCGCCGGGACAGGGATGAGCAGTACTTC
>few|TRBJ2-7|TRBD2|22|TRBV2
CASIFRDSHGLAGPPPTYEQYF
TGTGCCAGTATCTTCCGGGACAGCCATGGACTAGCGGGGCCTCCACCCACCTACGAGCAGTACTTC
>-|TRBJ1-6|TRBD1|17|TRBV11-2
CASSAGQDFQFNSPLHF
TGTGCCAGCAGCGCAGGACAGGACTTTCAATTTAACTCACCCCTCCACTTT
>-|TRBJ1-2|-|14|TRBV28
CASRAGNDYYGYTF
TGTGCCAGCAGGGCAGGGAACGACTATTATGGCTACACCTTC
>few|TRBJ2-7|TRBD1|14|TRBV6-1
CASSTGGRGYEQYF
TGTGCCAGCAGTACAGGGGGCCGGGGGTACGAGCAGTACTTC
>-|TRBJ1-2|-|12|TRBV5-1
CASSFGNYGYTF
TGCGCCAGCAGCTTCGGGAACTATGGCTACACCTTC
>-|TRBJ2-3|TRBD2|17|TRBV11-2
CASSQRLAGELTDTQYF
TGTGCCAGCAGTCAAAGACTAGCGGGAGAGCTCACAGATACGCAGTATTTT
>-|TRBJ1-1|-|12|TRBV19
CASLFGGTEAFF
TGTGCCAGTTTATTCGGTGGGACTGAAGCTTTCTTT
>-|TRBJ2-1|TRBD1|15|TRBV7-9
CASGKRQGVRNEQFF
TGTGCCAGCGGGAAGAGACAGGGGGTGAGGAATGAGCAGTTCTTC
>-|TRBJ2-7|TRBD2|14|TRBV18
CASSRGGDPYEQYF
TGTGCCAGCTCACGGGGGGGGGACCCCTACGAGCAGTACTTC
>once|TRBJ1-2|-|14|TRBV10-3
CAISDPGLNYGYTF
TGTGCCATCAGTGACCCTGGACTTAACTATGGCTACACCTTC
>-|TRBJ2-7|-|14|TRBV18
CASSPRGGSYEQYF
TGTGCCAGCTCACCCCGGGGCGGCTCCTACGAGCAGTACTTC
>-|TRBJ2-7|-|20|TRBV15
CATSRPRGRLALLGSYEQYF
TGTGCCACCAGCAGACCACGAGGTAGGCTAGCCCTACTAGGAAGCTACGAGCAGTACTTC
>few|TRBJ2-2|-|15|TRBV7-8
CATRAGRLNTGELFF
TGTGCCACCAGGGCTGGCAGGTTGAACACCGGGGAGCTGTTTTTT
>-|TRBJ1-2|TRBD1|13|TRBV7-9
CASTQTGSYGYTF
TGTGCCAGCACCCAGACAGGGAGCTATGGCTACACCTTC
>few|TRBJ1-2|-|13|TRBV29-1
CSVEEGISYGYTF
TGCAGCGTTGAAGAAGGAATCAGCTATGGCTACACCTTC
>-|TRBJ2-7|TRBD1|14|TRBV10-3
CAISHRGDSYEQYF
TGTGCCATCAGTCACAGGGGCGACTCCTACGAGCAGTACTTC